This T cell receptor (beta chain) appears in the sequencing data of a study of vaccination and CD4 T cells after COVID-19. Cultured CD4+ T-cell DNA underwent Oncomine TCR Beta short-read sequencing. The genomic DNA was obtained from cultured CD4+ T cells by extraction with the QIAamp micro DNA kit. TCRdb used MiXCR to reprocess the PCR reads, holding one entry per CDR3 protein. In the table there are under 10,000 distinct CDR3 sequences, more than 30% of which are singletons. Treatment in this sample: roughly 10-day PBMC culture with coronavirus spike peptide pools or control peptides (ViraFEST assay). The collection of CD4+ T cells from the unexposed donor took place before the COVID-19 pandemic (2011-2018). This clonotype occurred a few times. Its cognate antigen is unknown. The length of the CDR3 is 12 residues. Germline CDR1 MDHEN, CDR2 SYDVKM. The V end was cut by 4 bases, the J end by 5 bases, with 9 bases between.

The chain combines TRBV28 with TRBJ2-7; no clear D gene. The sequenced material came from CD4+ T cells from blood, cultured in vitro. This receptor was obtained from a human donor in good health. The CDR3 region is CASSYTPNEQYF. For the CDR3, the DNA is TGTGCCAGCAGTTACACTCCAAACGAGCAGTACTTC.